This record concerns one TCR beta chain sequence. This clonotype was seen once. Its antigen has not been determined. Per-base qualities were not stored, and no clone one base away is much larger. A single read is weak support. The sample originates from a study of T cells in Graves' hyperthyroidism and ophthalmopathy (dated 2019 in TCRdb). Study-wide context: TCR V-J signatures able to tell the groups apart were searched for in a discovery cohort of 95 to 100 patients, of whom over 40 had Graves' ophthalmopathy and more than 55 had stable Graves' hyperthyroidism. An independent validation cohort of about 20 hyperthyroidism patients and approximately 15 patients who later progressed to ophthalmopathy tested prospective prediction of ophthalmopathy. The 75 to 100 discovery patients were randomly split 7:3 into training and test sets. The study also compared thyroid tissue and blood T-cell repertoires from roughly six Graves' hyperthyroidism patients. After blood sampling, hyperthyroidism patients were treated with methimazole at a starting dose of 30 mg daily, and ophthalmopathy patients were treated with high-dose intravenous methylprednisolone. The paper reports TCR Vbeta CDR3 sequencing of approximately 140 peripheral blood samples: approximately 43 ophthalmopathy, 70 to 85 hyperthyroidism and about 17 progressor patients.

What the work shows at the level of the full study, not this receptor alone: Most expanded thyroid clonotypes (frequency above 0.001) were also found in blood, which suggests that blood repertoires may mirror thyroid immune responses. A model built on a 13 V-J signature distinguished ophthalmopathy from stable hyperthyroidism, reaching about 89% sensitivity and around 82% specificity in cross-validation and 80%/75% in testing. In validation, the model predicted progression to ophthalmopathy a median of roughly 6.2 months before onset, with about 67% sensitivity and roughly 79% specificity. No statistical method was used to fix the sample size in advance, and group allocation was not hidden from the investigators.

The germline V gene gives CDR1 as SGHTA and CDR2 as FQGNSA. Its CDR3 holds 15 amino acids, cysteine through phenylalanine. Just CDR3 DNA is preserved here, 45 bases in frame from base 1. For this chain, trimming is 1 base at the V end and 3 bases at the J end, and the number of junction bases without a gene match is 5. Stable Graves' hyperthyroidism was defined as the absence of progression to ophthalmopathy over 18 months of follow-up. Hyperthyroidism patients were aged 18 to 65 years and newly diagnosed, with disease duration of less than 2 months. Any patient with an uncontrolled infection, another autoimmune disease, pregnancy or lactation was excluded. Diagnoses were based on clinical symptoms, serum thyroxine and TRAb, thyroid ultrasound and orbital computed tomography. Total RNA was extracted using Trizol reagent, and RNA quality was assessed on an Agilent 2100 Bioanalyzer. The TCR beta CDR3 regions were amplified from the RNA transcripts. The TCR CDR3 was subjected to a first round of RT-PCR using the HTBI primer set and the Qiagen OneStep RT-PCR kit. Libraries were constructed in a second round of multiplex PCR, after which size selection and purification were performed. Paired-end sequencing of the libraries was performed with 100 bp reads on an Illumina HiSeq2000. Concerning the study's data processing: Raw data were processed with SOAPnuke, discarding reads with adapters, uncalled bases, mean Phred below 15, or no exact constant-primer or identifier match. COPE v1.2.5 was used to merge the high-quality paired reads, and each unique nucleotide sequence was defined as a clonotype. MiTCR v1.1 was used to align the clonotypes against IMGT TRBV, TRBD and TRBJ reference segments. The analysis was restricted to V-J combinations with a frequency above 0.0001, which together covered 99% to 99.2% of the repertoires. The TCS score was defined as the ratio of F50 (clonal expansion) to E x V (chaos), calculated using BLOSUM62-based TCRdist between CDR3 peptides within each V-J. Welch's t-statistics and random forest reduced 450 to 600 V-J features to around 14, which were used in a naive Bayes classifier (R e1071). Thyroid-blood repertoire similarity was quantified with the Morisita-Horn index. The public reads were reprocessed in TCRdb via fastp at Q25 and MiXCR, keeping in-frame beta chains. Each entry is one CDR3 protein sequence, shown with its most common DNA and genes. The V and J calls shown here were made by TCRdb, not taken from the authors' results. Across this sample there are almost 600,000 distinct CDR3 sequences, with around 45% seen only once. The ten largest clones take up around 7.7% of the sample.

The sample taken for sequencing was peripheral blood or thyroid tissue (not recorded which). The clonotype comes from a woman under 30 with Graves' hyperthyroidism. The chain is encoded by TRBV7-2 joined to TRBJ2-5, with 7 central nucleotides matching TRBD2. The DNA reads TGTGCCAGCAGCTTAGGGGGAGGGAGCGAAGAGACCCAGTACTTC. It translates to CASSLGGGSEETQYF.